This T cell receptor (beta chain) was sequenced during a study of blood T cell repertoires in COVID-19. CDR3 size: 14 residues. Using immunoSEQ multiplex PCR, the repertoire was profiled, and TCRdb retains in-frame clones only, with some absent. The sample lists just over 150,000 clones; approximately 80% were seen once. Sequenced: peripheral blood. The origin of this receptor is a woman aged 40-49 years with COVID-19, enrolled during active disease. The chain employs TRBV21-1 and TRBJ1-5. TRBV21-1 is a documented pseudogene. As DNA, the CDR3 is TGTGCCACCAACTTGAACGGGGGAGGACAGCCCCAGCATTTT. Translated: CATNLNGGGQPQHF.